The rows below give T cell receptor beta chains drawn from one sample of a study of PD-L1 blockade in urothelial cancer. Clones were read by immunoSEQ multiplex PCR, and TCRdb kept only the in-frame ones, dropping some. The table has around 110,000 clones, 80% to 90% seen once. The sample here was PBMCs, taken around atezolizumab (anti-PD-L1) treatment. These receptors were obtained from a man between 60 and 70 years old with urothelial cancer. CDR3s include the opening cysteine and the closing phenylalanine or tryptophan. The D gene is left open where the match is weak. A clone size is listed for some rows: how often the clone was seen (once, few, many), or a class if it is expanded.

clone_size,v_call,d_call,cdr3_length,j_call,cdr3_nt,cdr3_aa
many,TRBV7-3,.,14,TRBJ2-5,TGTGCCAGCAGCCCCGGGGACATGAGAGAGACCCAGTACTTC,CASSPGDMRETQYF
.,TRBV5-4,TRBD1,15,TRBJ1-6,TGTGCCAGCAGCTTGGGGAGACAGGGGGGATCACCCCTCCACTTT,CASSLGRQGGSPLHF
.,TRBV5-1,.,16,TRBJ2-5,TGCGCCAGCAGCCTCGAGGCGGGACCTCCTTGGGAGACCCAGTACTTC,CASSLEAGPPWETQYF
.,TRBV28,.,11,TRBJ2-1,TGTGCCAGCAGTCCGAGGAATGAGCAGTTCTTC,CASSPRNEQFF
.,TRBV5-1,TRBD1,16,TRBJ2-1,TGCGCCAGCAGCTTGGCCGGGACAGGGGCACGGAATGAGCAGTTCTTC,CASSLAGTGARNEQFF
.,TRBV6-1,TRBD1,14,TRBJ1-2,TGTGCCAGCAGTCGGGACAGGGGTTTAGGAGTGAACACCTTC,CASSRDRGLGVNTF
few,TRBV4-1,.,15,TRBJ1-5,TGCGCCAGCAGCTTAGGCACAGGCAGCAATCAGCCCCAGCATTTT,CASSLGTGSNQPQHF
.,TRBV14,TRBD1,17,TRBJ1-2,TGTGCCAGCAGCCCCCGCGGAAGGACAGGGGGCAACTATGGCTACACCTTC,CASSPRGRTGGNYGYTF
few,TRBV2,.,13,TRBJ2-7,TGTGCCAGCAGCCGGGACAATCGCGCCGAGCAGTACTTC,CASSRDNRAEQYF
.,TRBV27,TRBD2,17,TRBJ2-3,TGTGCCAGCAGTCCGAAGGGACTAGCGAGGAACACAGATACGCAGTATTTT,CASSPKGLARNTDTQYF
.,TRBV28,.,16,TRBJ1-1,TGTGCCAGCAGTTTACAGGCAGGGGAGAGGAACACTGAAGCTTTCTTT,CASSLQAGERNTEAFF
.,TRBV19,TRBD2,15,TRBJ2-5,TGTGCCAGTAGTATAGTAGCGGGGGACCAAGAGACCCAGTACTTC,CASSIVAGDQETQYF
.,TRBV11-3,.,18,TRBJ2-7,TGTGCCAGCAGCTTAGATGCAGGCCGGGTCGGGGTTTCCTACGAGCAGTACTTC,CASSLDAGRVGVSYEQYF
.,TRBV9,.,13,TRBJ1-6,TGTGCCAGCAGCGTAGATGGGGAGCCACCCCTCCACTTT,CASSVDGEPPLHF
.,TRBV28,.,14,TRBJ2-3,TGTGCCAGCAGATTAGCGACTAGCACAGATACGCAGTATTTT,CASRLATSTDTQYF
.,TRBV5-6,.,11,TRBJ2-1,TGTGCCAGCAGCTCTTACAATGAGCAGTTCTTC,CASSSYNEQFF
.,TRBV19,TRBD1,15,TRBJ1-1,TGTGCCAGTAGTCCAGGACAGGGTTTTGAGGCTGAAGCTTTCTTT,CASSPGQGFEAEAFF
.,TRBV12-2,.,14,TRBJ2-1,TGTGCAAGTCGCGGGCTAGCGAAGGGCCGTCCGCAGTTCTTC,CASRGLAKGRPQFF
.,TRBV27,TRBD2,14,TRBJ2-4,TGTGCCAACGAGCGGGAGGGCCCAAAAAACATTCAGTACTTC,CANEREGPKNIQYF
.,TRBV2,.,11,TRBJ1-1,TGTGCCAGCAGTGGGCAGATTGAAGCTTTCTTT,CASSGQIEAFF
.,TRBV11-2,.,15,TRBJ1-4,TGTGCCAGCAGCCCCTGGGGGGGGCGGGATGAAAAACTGTTTTTT,CASSPWGGRDEKLFF
.,TRBV9,TRBD2,15,TRBJ2-5,TGTGCCAGCAGCGTAGATCGGGGAGGGGAGGAGACCCAGTACTTC,CASSVDRGGEETQYF
.,TRBV29-1,.,18,TRBJ2-1,TGCAGCGTTGAAGGTGGGCGGGGTTTCAGCGGAGTATACAATGAGCAGTTCTTC,CSVEGGRGFSGVYNEQFF
.,TRBV4-2,TRBD2,16,TRBJ2-1,TGTGCCAGCAGCCAACCCAGCGGGGGGATAAACAATGAGCAGTTCTTC,CASSQPSGGINNEQFF
.,TRBV15,.,17,TRBJ1-5,TGTGCCACCAGCAGTGACGGGTCGACGCCGGCTTTGGAGCCCCAGCATTTT,CATSSDGSTPALEPQHF
once,TRBV9,.,15,TRBJ2-2,TGTGCCAGCAGCGTAGCTACTAGCTGGACCGGGGAGCTGTTTTTT,CASSVATSWTGELFF
.,TRBV4-1,.,16,TRBJ1-5,TGCGCCAGCAGCCAATGGGGCGACTTTAGCAATCAGCCCCAGCATTTT,CASSQWGDFSNQPQHF
.,TRBV7-2,TRBD2,18,TRBJ2-1,TGTGCCAGCAGCTTAGTAGCGGGGACATTGAGCTCCTACAATGAGCAGTTCTTC,CASSLVAGTLSSYNEQFF